The T cell receptor (beta chain) under discussion was sequenced for a study of cytomegalovirus exposure and HLA in healthy donors. Study-wide results and caveats: Altogether, 160 or so TCR beta chains were recorded as cytomegalovirus-associated. Several of the most significant clusters appeared, in a later analysis, to be linked to common viral pathogens.

As regards this clone: Its antigen is still unknown.

This PCR relied on a set of 60 Vbeta primers and 13 Jbeta primers. Sequenced by immunoSEQ multiplex PCR; TCRdb stores in-frame clones only, minus some. The table records 84,000 or so clones, roughly 80% of them present only once. CDR3 length equals 16 residues. The V segment lost 3 bases and the J segment 3 bases; nucleotides outside the gene matches: 4. Germline values: CDR1 SGHAT, CDR2 FQNNGV. The chain carries TRBV11-2 and TRBJ2-5; 13 nucleotides match TRBD2. The specimen sequenced was PBMCs. The TCR sequence derives from a human donor in good health. As DNA, the CDR3 is TGTGCCAGCAGCTTCCGACTAGCGGGGGGTAAAGAGACCCAGTACTTC. Protein sequence: CASSFRLAGGKETQYF. Variable domain in full (rest from reference TRBV11-2 and TRBJ2-5): EAGVAQSPRYKIIEKRQSVAFWCNPISGHATLYWYQQILGQGPKLLIQFQNNGVVDDSQLPKDRFSAERLKGVDSTLKIQPAKLEDSAVYLCASSFRLAGGKETQYFGPGTRLLVL.